This paragraph covers one T cell receptor beta chain sequence. The data belong to a study of PD-L1 blockade in urothelial cancer. About the research overall: Most patients, about nine tenths of the roughly 29, were males with bladder-origin cancer.

Assay: immunoSEQ multiplex PCR; the TCRdb copy retains only in-frame clones and omits some. The table shows 15,000 to 20,000 clones, with roughly four fifths occurring only once. Time point described: peripheral blood 6 weeks after treatment start. The patients' disease, urothelial carcinoma, was locally advanced or metastatic. Trimming stripped 1 base from V and 0 bases from J, with 12 bases between. The CDR3 runs 16 residues. Germline V lookup: CDR1 SGHVS, CDR2 FQNEAQ. V gene TRBV7-8 combines with J gene TRBJ1-1, with D hard to call. This TCR derives from a man aged 50 to 59 with urothelial cancer. This specimen was PBMCs, taken around atezolizumab (anti-PD-L1) treatment. CDR3 protein: CASSLGREHMNTEAFF. The CDR3 DNA reads as TGTGCCAGCAGCTTAGGTCGGGAACACATGAACACTGAAGCTTTCTTT.